The 21 T cell receptor beta chains given below trace back to one sample, sequenced in a study of OX40 agonist ivuxolimab in advanced cancers. Libraries were prepared by immunoSEQ multiplex PCR; TCRdb keeps only in-frame clonotypes and omits some of them. The sample yields about 79,000 clones, 90% seen once. The input for sequencing was CD4+ or CD8+ T cells sorted from blood, taken in a trial of the OX40 agonist ivuxolimab. These receptors all come from an adult with an advanced solid tumor such as melanoma, head and neck, liver or kidney cancer.

This clone has a single count. This rearrangement joins TRBV14 to TRBJ2-6; 10 nucleotides align to TRBD1. CDR3 size: 19 residues. CDR1 is SGHDN and CDR2 is FVKESK in the germline V gene. J lost 3 bases, V lost 3 bases, and 11 bases had no gene match. The CDR3 here is CASSHVWGQGFLGANVLTF. The CDR3 coding sequence is TGTGCCAGCAGCCACGTTTGGGGACAGGGGTTTCTTGGGGCCAACGTCCTGACTTTC. Variable domain in full (rest from reference TRBV14 and TRBJ2-6): EAGVTQFPSHSVIEKGQTVTLRCDPISGHDNLYWYRRVMGKEIKFLLHFVKESKQDESGMPNNRFLAERTGGTYSTLKVQPAELEDSGVYFCASSHVWGQGFLGANVLTFGAGSRLTVL.

V and J are TRBV4-1 and TRBJ1-5; D not resolved. This CDR3 is built from 19 residues. The V end lost 3 bases, the J end lost 2 bases, and 23 bases lay between the germline ends. The germline V gene has CDR1 MGHRA and CDR2 YSYEKL. CDR3: CASSHPNGSFGVRNQPQHF. The CDR3 DNA is TGCGCCAGCAGCCATCCTAACGGCAGCTTCGGGGTCCGCAATCAGCCCCAGCATTTT.

CDR3 in DNA: TGCGCCAGCAGGGTGGGCCAGAACACTGAAGCTTTCTTT. It yields the protein CASRVGQNTEAFF. The gene calls are TRBV5-1 and TRBJ1-1; D gene ambiguous. Trimming removed 5 bases from V and 1 base from J, with 9 bases in between. The CDR3 has 13 residues. Germline assignment: CDR1 SGHRS and CDR2 YFSETQ.

This clone appeared once. V is TRBV11-1 and J is TRBJ1-1; TRBD1 is a possible D gene (5 bases). V dropped 1 base and J dropped 3 bases, with 9 bases sitting between them. CDR1 and CDR2 from the germline V gene are SGHAT and FQDESV (reference sequence). CDR3 length: 14 amino acids. The CDR3 DNA reads TGTGCCAGCAGCTTAGTCGGGGGTTACACTGAAGCTTTCTTT. This encodes CASSLVGGYTEAFF.

The gene calls are TRBV4-1 and TRBJ1-2; D unclear. CDR1 is MGHRA and CDR2 is YSYEKL in the germline V gene. The CDR3 is made up of 15 amino acids. Trimming stripped 1 base from V and 0 bases from J, with 9 bases between. CDR3 sequence reads: CASSQVRGANYGYTF. CDR3 in DNA: TGCGCCAGCAGCCAAGTCCGGGGAGCTAACTATGGCTACACCTTC.

This chain links TRBV11-1 with TRBJ2-2, with 10 bases identical to TRBD2. There are 15 residues in the CDR3. From germline, CDR1 is SGHAT and CDR2 FQDESV (reference sequence). Trimming took 5 bases from V and 4 from J; bases not matched to a gene: 4. The CDR3 reads CASSLRTSGTGELFF. CDR3 bases: TGTGCCAGCAGCCTGCGGACTAGCGGCACCGGGGAGCTGTTTTTT.

The chain combines TRBV30 with TRBJ1-2; D possibly corresponds to TRBD1 (6 bases). Per the germline V gene, CDR1 is GTSNPN and CDR2 is SVGIG (reference sequence). V shed 0 bases and J shed 1 base, with 18 bases lying between them. The CDR3 length is 17 residues. The CDR3 nucleotides read TGTGCCTGGAGTGTACGGGTTCTGGGACACCGTAACTATGGCTACACCTTC. Translating it yields CAWSVRVLGHRNYGYTF.

The CDR3 protein is CASSPGQNYGYTF. CDR3 nucleotide sequence: TGTGCCAGCAGTCCGGGACAGAACTATGGCTACACCTTC. The chain links TRBV6-6 to TRBJ1-2, with 7 bases aligning to TRBD1. There are 13 residues in the CDR3. The germline V gene encodes CDR1 MNHNY and CDR2 SVGAGI (reference sequence). With 5 bases clipped from V and 2 bases from J, the junction kept 2 bases outside the gene matches.

V gene TRBV11-2 combines with J gene TRBJ2-3; 10 bases fit TRBD2. The ends lost 1 base at V and 2 bases at J; junction bases unmatched: 9. The CDR3 is 18 amino acids. Germline CDR1 and CDR2: SGHAT and FQNNGV. DNA of the CDR3: TGTGCCAGCAGCTTAGGCTGGGGTAGCGGGGGGCTCACAGATACGCAGTATTTT. Translating it yields CASSLGWGSGGLTDTQYF.

The chain links TRBV5-4 to TRBJ1-2, with D unresolved. The V end was cut by 7 bases, the J end by 0 bases, with 22 bases between. This CDR3 region has 17 residues. Looked up from germline, CDR1 is SGHNT and CDR2 is YYREEE (reference sequence). CDR3 in DNA: TGTGCCAGCGCCAGCTATGGGTCTCCAGGAACTAACTATGGCTACACCTTC. This encodes CASASYGSPGTNYGYTF.

J is TRBJ1-2 and V is TRBV2, with unresolved D. Germline assignment: CDR1 SNHLY and CDR2 FYNNEI. V was cut by 2 bases and J by 1 base, with 8 bases left in between. There are 14 residues in the CDR3. The CDR3 protein is CASSERRNNYGYTF. Here the CDR3 DNA reads TGTGCCAGCAGTGAAAGAAGGAATAACTATGGCTACACCTTC.

V gene TRBV4-1 combines with J gene TRBJ2-1, with D perhaps TRBD1 (6 bases). The CDR3 spans 19 residues. V lost 0 bases and J 5 bases, leaving 23 bases between the germline ends. Germline V gene data show CDR1 as MGHRA and CDR2 as YSYEKL. As DNA, the CDR3 is TGCGCCAGCAGCCAAGATCCCCACGATTCCAGGGGTGGGGACAATGAGCAGTTCTTC. Protein product: CASSQDPHDSRGGDNEQFF.

The chain combines TRBV19 with TRBJ2-3; weak D call: TRBD1 (6 bases). V shed 6 bases and J shed 2 bases, with 9 bases lying between them. The CDR3 runs to 13 residues. Germline V lookup: CDR1 LNHDA, CDR2 SQIVND (reference sequence). CDR3 DNA: TGTGCCAGTAGACGACAGGTCACAGATACGCAGTATTTT. Translating gives CASRRQVTDTQYF.

J is TRBJ1-6 and V is TRBV7-3, with TRBD1 as a possible D gene (5 bases). This CDR3 region has 14 residues. The V end lost 5 bases, the J end lost 7 bases, and 12 bases lay between the germline ends. CDR1 is SGHTA, CDR2 FQGTGA, per germline. CDR3 nucleotide sequence: TGTGCCAGCAGCGTCGGGGCGCAGAATTCACCCCTCCACTTT. It translates to CASSVGAQNSPLHF.

The chain carries TRBV5-1 and TRBJ1-2; D perhaps matches TRBD1 (6 bases). Trimming removed 4 bases from V and 4 bases from J, with 11 bases in between. The CDR3 is made up of 13 amino acids. Germline CDR1 SGHRS, CDR2 YFSETQ. CDR3 in DNA: TGCGCCAGCAGCCCAGGGGTCGGCTATGGCTACACCTTC. This encodes CASSPGVGYGYTF. Variable domain in full (rest from reference TRBV5-1 and TRBJ1-2): KAGVTQTPRYLIKTRGQQVTLSCSPISGHRSVSWYQQTPGQGLQFLFEYFSETQRNKGNFPGRFSGRQFSNSRSEMNVSTLELGDSALYLCASSPGVGYGYTFGSGTRLTVV.

The chain employs TRBV2 and TRBJ2-3, with D possibly TRBD2 on 7 matching bases. Deletions cut 6 bases from V and 0 bases from J, with 16 bases between. Looked up from germline, CDR1 is SNHLY and CDR2 is FYNNEI. CDR3 size: 16 residues. The CDR3: CASRGGPDPSTDTQYF. In DNA form, the CDR3 reads TGTGCCAGCAGGGGGGGGCCGGACCCTAGCACAGATACGCAGTATTTT.

This sequence joins TRBV7-6 and TRBJ2-5; D remains unclear. Germline CDR1 reads SGHVS; CDR2 reads FNYEAQ. CDR3 length equals 13 residues. The V gene lost 3 bases and the J gene lost 3 bases, with 8 bases spanning the gap. The CDR3 loop is CASSFGLEETQYF. CDR3 bases: TGTGCCAGCAGCTTCGGCCTTGAAGAGACCCAGTACTTC.

The V and J genes are TRBV23-1 and TRBJ1-3; TRBD1 is a possible D gene (5 bases). TRBV23-1 has ORF status, its function being uncertain. The CDR3 is made up of 15 amino acids. The V end was cut by 0 bases, the J end by 2 bases, with 8 bases between. CDR3 in amino acids: CASSQSATAGNTIYF. The CDR3 DNA sequence: TGCGCCAGCAGTCAATCGGCGACAGCTGGAAACACCATATATTTT.

The rearrangement joins TRBV28 to TRBJ1-2, with D unclear. CDR3 length: 14 residues. V lost 6 bases, J lost 6 bases, and 17 bases lay in between. Germline V CDR1 and CDR2: MDHEN, SYDVKM. CDR3 sequence reads: CASSSLVGWNGYTF. The DNA of the CDR3 is TGTGCCAGCAGCTCCCTCGTGGGGTGGAATGGCTACACCTTC.

J is TRBJ2-1 and V is TRBV28, with D perhaps given as TRBD1 or TRBD2 (5 bases each). This CDR3 has 16 amino acids. Germline V CDR1 and CDR2: MDHEN, SYDVKM. V lost 6 bases, J lost 10 bases, and 25 bases lay in between. The CDR3 DNA reads TGTGCCAGCAGCCAATATAAGGGGTCCCCCTTAGCGGAGCAGTTCTTC. This codes for CASSQYKGSPLAEQFF.

The rearrangement links TRBV27 to TRBJ2-6; D is unresolved. The CDR3 loop spans 14 amino acids. The V and J ends lost 2 bases and 2 bases respectively, with 4 bases between them. Germline V gives CDR1 MNHEY, CDR2 SMNVEV (reference sequence). The CDR3 reads CASSLRAGANVLTF. Here the CDR3 DNA reads TGTGCCAGCAGTTTACGGGCTGGGGCCAACGTCCTGACTTTC.